Listed below are T cell receptor beta chains from one sample, sequenced in a study of blood T cell repertoires in COVID-19. Repertoires were generated with immunoSEQ multiplex PCR, while TCRdb's copy carries only in-frame clones and drops some. The table shows 100,000 or so clones, with roughly 92% occurring only once. The sample comprised peripheral blood. These TCRs come from a woman between 45 and 65 years old with COVID-19, enrolled during active disease. The CDR3 runs from the conserved cysteine through the conserved F or W. A D gene is named only where the DNA matches it firmly. The size of a clone is reported for some rows only, either as once, few or many, or as a class for expanded clones.

V gene	D gene	J gene	clone size	CDR3 DNA	CDR3 protein
TRBV19	-	TRBJ2-6	-	TGTGCCAGTAGTATAACTCCCCCCGGGGCCAACGTCCTGACTTTC	CASSITPPGANVLTF
TRBV9	-	TRBJ1-2	-	TGTGCCAGCAGCGTTTCAGGGGCAGCTAACTATGGCTACACCTTC	CASSVSGAANYGYTF
TRBV21-1	-	TRBJ2-7	-	TGTGCCAGCTCAGCCGGGAAGGCGGGGGGCGGGAATTTAAGCTCCTACGAGCAGTACTTC	CASSAGKAGGGNLSSYEQYF
TRBV5-1	TRBD1	TRBJ1-2	-	TGCGCCAGTGCGCTCGGACAGGCCTCTAGCTATGGCTACACCTTC	CASALGQASSYGYTF
TRBV19	-	TRBJ1-6	-	TGTGCCAGTAGTCCTCAGGGGCCGAGCTCCTATAATTCACCCCTCCACTTT	CASSPQGPSSYNSPLHF
TRBV7-2	TRBD2	TRBJ2-3	once	TGTGCCAGCAGCCCCCTTCGACTAGCGCTGAGCACAGATACGCAGTATTTT	CASSPLRLALSTDTQYF
TRBV27	-	TRBJ2-1	-	TGTGCCAGCAGCGGACTTTCCTCCTACAATGAGCAGTTCTTC	CASSGLSSYNEQFF
TRBV18	TRBD1	TRBJ1-2	few	TGTGCCAGCTCACCGATCTCAGGGGGCTTGGACTATGGCTACACCTTC	CASSPISGGLDYGYTF
TRBV13	-	TRBJ1-5	-	TGTGCCAGCAGCTTAGGACGGGGGGTAGGTCAGCCCCAGCATTTT	CASSLGRGVGQPQHF
TRBV3-1/TRBV3-2	-	TRBJ1-2	-	TGTGCCAGCAGCCAACAGGGGCAGTATGGCTACACCTTC	CASSQQGQYGYTF
TRBV5-1	-	TRBJ1-2	-	TGCGCCAGCAGCTTGGACGGGGGAGGCTACACCTTC	CASSLDGGGYTF
TRBV7-6	-	TRBJ2-3	-	TGTGCCAGCAGCTTAGGAGTGGCCAGTGGTGGGGCCACAGATACGCAGTATTTT	CASSLGVASGGATDTQYF
TRBV7-9	TRBD1	TRBJ1-1	once	TGTGCCAGCAGCTCCGACGACAGGGGTTCCAACACTGAAGCTTTCTTT	CASSSDDRGSNTEAFF
TRBV7-8	TRBD2	TRBJ2-7	-	TGTGCCAGCAGATTCACCGGGACTAGCGGGGGCCGTACCTACGAGCAGTACTTC	CASRFTGTSGGRTYEQYF
TRBV10-3	TRBD1	TRBJ2-7	-	TGTGCCATCAGTGGTGATTTGGACAGGGGCACCTACGAGCAGTACTTC	CAISGDLDRGTYEQYF
TRBV28	-	TRBJ2-3	-	TGTGCCAGCAGTTTTGTAGAAGTGAGGACAGATACGCAGTATTTT	CASSFVEVRTDTQYF
TRBV23-1	TRBD1	TRBJ2-7	once	TGCGCCAGCAGTCAACGGGACAGGGGGCCCAGCGAGCAGTACTTC	CASSQRDRGPSEQYF
TRBV11-1	-	TRBJ1-2	-	TGTGCCAGCAGCCCAGAGGACAGTACCTATGGCTACACCTTC	CASSPEDSTYGYTF
TRBV14	-	TRBJ2-2	-	TGTGCCAGCAGCCAAGATCTGGGGGCTTTACTGAACACCGGGGAGCTGTTTTTT	CASSQDLGALLNTGELFF
TRBV19	TRBD1	TRBJ2-1	-	TGTGCCAGTAGCCAACGAGGGGGCGGCGGCTACAATGAGCAGTTCTTC	CASSQRGGGGYNEQFF
TRBV24-1	-	TRBJ1-5	-	TGTGCCACCTCCCCTGGTTCAGGTCAGCCCCAGCATTTT	CATSPGSGQPQHF
TRBV15	-	TRBJ1-1	-	TGTGCCACCCTCGAGGGAACTGAAGCTTTCTTT	CATLEGTEAFF